The rows below give T cell receptor beta chains drawn from one sample of a study of cytomegalovirus exposure and HLA in healthy donors. Method: immunoSEQ multiplex PCR; TCRdb's copy keeps in-frame clones and lacks some. The sample carries approximately 120,000 clones, roughly three quarters recorded once. Sequencing input: PBMCs. These receptors all stem from a man under 40 in good health and CMV-seronegative. Each CDR3 is given with its conserved first and last residue. A D gene is named only where the DNA matches it firmly. Size tells how often a clone was seen (once, few, many) or the class of an expanded clone, and some rows leave it out.

TRBV2	few	TRBJ2-5	TRBD2	CASSLLLAGDPPETQYF	TGTGCCAGCAGTTTGTTACTAGCGGGAGATCCTCCGGAGACCCAGTACTTC
TRBV4-3	NA	TRBJ2-5	NA	CASSPGGSGETQYF	TGCGCCAGCAGCCCTGGCGGGTCCGGGGAGACCCAGTACTTC
TRBV18	NA	TRBJ2-7	NA	CASSPGLAVDEQYF	TGTGCCAGCTCACCGGGACTGGCAGTGGACGAGCAGTACTTC
TRBV20-1	NA	TRBJ1-2	NA	CSAQDGYTF	TGCAGTGCTCAGGATGGCTACACCTTC
TRBV28	NA	TRBJ2-1	TRBD1	CASSRGQANEQFF	TGTGCCAGCAGCCGGGGACAGGCAAACGAGCAGTTCTTC
TRBV28	NA	TRBJ1-5	TRBD1	CASSPPTGSNQPQHF	TGTGCCAGCAGTCCGCCGACAGGGAGCAATCAGCCCCAGCATTTT
TRBV5-1	NA	TRBJ2-3	TRBD1	CASTTGQGPDTQYF	TGCGCCAGCACGACAGGGCAGGGGCCAGATACGCAGTATTTT
TRBV11-3	NA	TRBJ2-3	TRBD2	CASSLSPSGITDTQYF	TGTGCCAGCAGCTTAAGCCCTAGCGGAATCACAGATACGCAGTATTTT
TRBV5-4	few	TRBJ2-7	TRBD2	CASSLTGTTYEQYF	TGTGCCAGCAGTCTAACCGGGACTACCTACGAGCAGTACTTC
TRBV5-1	few	TRBJ2-5	TRBD2	CASKSGGRQETQYF	TGCGCCAGCAAAAGCGGCGGGAGACAAGAGACCCAGTACTTC
TRBV10-3	few	TRBJ1-3	TRBD1	CAIRGQGAPGNTIYF	TGTGCCATCAGGGGACAGGGGGCGCCTGGAAACACCATATATTTT
TRBV19	NA	TRBJ2-2	NA	CASSIIRTGELFF	TGTGCCAGTAGTATTATCAGGACCGGGGAGCTGTTTTTT
TRBV6-5	few	TRBJ1-1	TRBD1	CASSYSYQQGTEAFF	TGTGCCAGCAGTTACTCTTATCAACAGGGGACTGAAGCTTTCTTT
TRBV2	NA	TRBJ1-1	NA	CASSGQLNTEAFF	TGTGCCAGCAGTGGACAGCTGAACACTGAAGCTTTCTTT
TRBV2	NA	TRBJ1-5	TRBD1	CASSLGQGHQPQHF	TGTGCCAGCAGTTTAGGACAGGGGCATCAGCCCCAGCATTTT
TRBV10-1	NA	TRBJ1-1	NA	CASRRPCVGEAFF	TGCGCCAGCAGACGTCCCTGCGTTGGTGAAGCTTTCTTT
TRBV5-8	once	TRBJ2-3	TRBD2	CASSPVAGGLYDTQYF	TGTGCCAGCAGCCCAGTAGCGGGGGGGCTCTATGATACGCAGTATTTT
TRBV6-4	few	TRBJ1-2	NA	CASSPQIQNYGYTF	TGTGCCAGCAGTCCCCAAATTCAGAATTATGGCTACACCTTC
TRBV11-2	NA	TRBJ2-7	NA	CASSPQTSNYEQYF	TGTGCCAGCAGCCCTCAGACAAGTAACTACGAGCAGTACTTC
TRBV4-3	NA	TRBJ2-7	NA	CASSPTDGGPFYEQYF	TGCGCCAGCAGCCCGACGGATGGCGGCCCTTTCTACGAGCAGTACTTC
TRBV5-6	NA	TRBJ2-1	NA	CASSFTGHKNLNEQFF	TGTGCCAGCAGCTTTACGGGACATAAAAATCTCAATGAGCAGTTCTTC
TRBV6-5	NA	TRBJ2-5	NA	CASRNRDKQYF	TGTGCCAGCAGGAACCGGGACAAGCAGTACTTC
TRBV5-1	NA	TRBJ2-1	NA	CASSLALSLYNEQFF	TGCGCCAGCAGCTTGGCGCTTAGTTTATACAATGAGCAGTTCTTC
TRBV4-2	NA	TRBJ2-7	NA	CASSQETVAAGASYEQYF	TGTGCCAGCAGCCAAGAAACTGTTGCGGCAGGGGCTTCCTACGAGCAGTACTTC
TRBV6-5	NA	TRBJ1-4	NA	CASSYSGGGNLFF	TGTGCCAGCAGTTACTCGGGGGGTGGGAATCTGTTTTTT
TRBV5-4	NA	TRBJ1-6	NA	CASSLDPGLNSPLHF	TGTGCCAGCAGCTTGGATCCGGGACTCAATTCACCCCTCCACTTT
TRBV19	NA	TRBJ2-1	TRBD2	CASSPLSGGAYNEQFF	TGTGCCAGTAGTCCCCTTAGCGGGGGGGCCTACAATGAGCAGTTCTTC
TRBV2	NA	TRBJ1-6	NA	CASSESTNSPLHF	TGTGCCAGCAGTGAAAGCACCAATTCACCCCTCCACTTT
TRBV29-1	NA	TRBJ2-1	TRBD2	CSVVKGLASYNEQFF	TGCAGCGTTGTAAAGGGACTAGCCTCTTACAATGAGCAGTTCTTC
TRBV5-4	NA	TRBJ2-7	NA	CASSPLPGEQYF	TGTGCCAGCAGCCCACTCCCGGGGGAGCAGTACTTC
TRBV7-2	NA	TRBJ2-2	TRBD1	CASSLRQGPNTGELFF	TGTGCCAGCAGCCTAAGACAGGGCCCGAACACCGGGGAGCTGTTTTTT
TRBV6-5	NA	TRBJ2-1	TRBD2	CASSYSQAGVYNEQFF	TGTGCCAGCAGTTACTCTCAAGCGGGAGTTTACAATGAGCAGTTCTTC
TRBV9	NA	TRBJ2-3	NA	CASSVDSLNTQYF	TGTGCCAGCAGCGTAGATTCCCTAAATACGCAGTATTTT
TRBV6-5	NA	TRBJ2-7	NA	CASSYGAFGPAYEQYF	TGTGCCAGCAGTTACGGGGCTTTCGGCCCGGCCTACGAGCAGTACTTC
TRBV14	NA	TRBJ2-1	TRBD2	CASSLGGIYNEQFF	TGTGCCAGCAGCCTCGGGGGGATCTACAATGAGCAGTTCTTC
TRBV6-4	NA	TRBJ2-1	TRBD2	CASSFSGGAYNEQFF	TGTGCCAGCTCCTTTAGCGGGGGGGCCTACAATGAGCAGTTCTTC
TRBV19	few	TRBJ2-3	NA	CASNGQIATDTQYF	TGTGCAAGTAACGGACAAATAGCCACAGATACGCAGTATTTT
TRBV5-4	NA	TRBJ1-2	TRBD1	CASSSPGQANYGYTF	TGTGCCAGCAGTTCGCCGGGACAGGCTAACTATGGCTACACCTTC
TRBV7-8	few	TRBJ2-3	NA	CASSLAGITDTQYF	TGTGCCAGCAGCTTGGCCGGGATCACAGATACGCAGTATTTT
TRBV30	NA	TRBJ2-7	TRBD1	CAIRDRGTYEQYF	TGTGCGATTAGGGACAGGGGAACCTACGAGCAGTACTTC
TRBV25-1	NA	TRBJ2-1	NA	CASSGRDEQFF	TGTGCCAGCAGTGGGAGGGATGAGCAGTTCTTC
TRBV4-2	NA	TRBJ1-4	NA	CASSQVRGIGEKLFF	TGTGCCAGCAGCCAGGTGCGAGGTATAGGTGAAAAACTGTTTTTT
TRBV4-1	NA	TRBJ1-2	NA	CASSQVGTESYTF	TGCGCCAGCAGCCAAGTAGGGACTGAAAGCTACACCTTC
TRBV7-2	NA	TRBJ2-2	TRBD2	CASSLRLAATGELFF	TGTGCCAGCAGCTTACGACTAGCGGCCACCGGGGAGCTGTTTTTT
TRBV6-5	NA	TRBJ1-4	NA	CASSSVTSLLSKLFF	TGTGCCAGCAGTTCCGTGACTTCTCTCCTTTCGAAACTGTTTTTT
TRBV7-3	NA	TRBJ1-2	NA	CASSPSEGGGYTF	TGTGCCAGCAGCCCATCCGAGGGTGGGGGCTACACCTTC
TRBV14	NA	TRBJ2-1	TRBD2	CASSPLLLAGGRGYEQFF	TGTGCCAGCAGCCCCCTGTTACTAGCGGGAGGTAGGGGCTATGAGCAGTTCTTC
TRBV6-5	NA	TRBJ1-2	TRBD1	CASSYSFIAGGGYTF	TGTGCCAGCAGTTACTCGTTCATTGCAGGGGGTGGCTACACCTTC
TRBV25-1	once	TRBJ1-5	NA	CASSSTESNQPQHF	TGTGCCAGCAGTTCGACAGAGAGCAATCAGCCCCAGCATTTT
TRBV6-1	few	TRBJ1-1	NA	CASSVGGAKVEAFF	TGTGCCAGCAGTGTGGGGGGGGCGAAGGTAGAGGCTTTCTTT
TRBV5-1	NA	TRBJ2-5	TRBD1	CASSLGQGGETQYF	TGCGCCAGCAGCTTGGGACAGGGGGGAGAGACCCAGTACTTC
TRBV6-5	few	TRBJ2-7	TRBD1	CASSSPPTGVYEQYF	TGTGCCAGCAGCTCCCCCCCCACAGGGGTCTACGAGCAGTACTTC
TRBV15	NA	TRBJ2-1	TRBD2	CATSRDRLSGGSYNEQFF	TGTGCCACCAGCAGAGACAGACTAAGCGGGGGATCCTACAATGAGCAGTTCTTC
TRBV7-9	NA	TRBJ1-2	NA	CASSLGRGRLGYTF	TGTGCCAGCAGCTTAGGCAGGGGACGGCTCGGCTACACCTTC
TRBV30	once	TRBJ2-7	NA	CAWSFFNNEQYF	TGTGCCTGGAGCTTCTTTAACAACGAGCAGTACTTC
TRBV27	few	TRBJ2-1	TRBD2	CASSSAGGGYNEQFF	TGTGCCAGCAGTTCCGCGGGGGGGGGCTACAATGAGCAGTTCTTC